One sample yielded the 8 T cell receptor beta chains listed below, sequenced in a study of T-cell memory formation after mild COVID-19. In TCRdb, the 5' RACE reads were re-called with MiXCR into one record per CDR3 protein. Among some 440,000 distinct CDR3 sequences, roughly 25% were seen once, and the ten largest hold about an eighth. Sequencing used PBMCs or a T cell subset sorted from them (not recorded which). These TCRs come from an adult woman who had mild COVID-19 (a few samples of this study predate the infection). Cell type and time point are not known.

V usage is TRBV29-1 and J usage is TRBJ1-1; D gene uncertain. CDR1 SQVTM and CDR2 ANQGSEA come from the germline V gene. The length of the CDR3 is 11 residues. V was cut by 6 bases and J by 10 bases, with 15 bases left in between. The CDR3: CSVAPPEGAFF. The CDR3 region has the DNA TGCAGCGTCGCCCCGCCCGAAGGAGCTTTCTTT.

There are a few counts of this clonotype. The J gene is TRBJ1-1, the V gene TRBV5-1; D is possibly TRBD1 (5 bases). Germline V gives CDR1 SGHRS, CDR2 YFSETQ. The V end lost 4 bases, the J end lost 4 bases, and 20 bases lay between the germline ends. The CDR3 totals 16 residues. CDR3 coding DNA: TGCGCCAGCAGCCCACTTGGGACCGGGGAGGTCACTGAAGCTTTCTTT. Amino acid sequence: CASSPLGTGEVTEAFF.

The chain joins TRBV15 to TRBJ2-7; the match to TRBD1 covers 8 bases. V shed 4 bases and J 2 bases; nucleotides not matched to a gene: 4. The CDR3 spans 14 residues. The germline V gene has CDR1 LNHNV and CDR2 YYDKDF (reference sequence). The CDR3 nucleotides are TGTGCCACCAGCACTGACAGGGGACCCTACGAGCAGTACTTC. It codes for CATSTDRGPYEQYF.

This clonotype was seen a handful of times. The CDR3 DNA reads TGTGCCACCAGTGACTCTCTGACTAGCGGACTCACAGATACGCAGTATTTT. This codes for CATSDSLTSGLTDTQYF. The gene calls are TRBV24-1 and TRBJ2-3, with 9 bases identical to TRBD2. V gave up 4 bases and J gave up 2 bases; unmatched junction bases: 9. The germline V gene has CDR1 KGHDR and CDR2 SFDVKD. The length of the CDR3 is 17 residues.

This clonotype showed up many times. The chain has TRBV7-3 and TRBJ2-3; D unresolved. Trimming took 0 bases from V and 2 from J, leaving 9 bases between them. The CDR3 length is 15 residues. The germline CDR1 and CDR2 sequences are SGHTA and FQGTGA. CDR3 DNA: TGTGCCAGCAGCTTAACGATTGGCCTCACAGATACGCAGTATTTT. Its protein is CASSLTIGLTDTQYF.

The CDR3 sequence: CASSLTQGLGTEAFF. The CDR3 region has the DNA TGTGCCAGCTCACTGACACAGGGCTTGGGCACTGAAGCTTTCTTT. The gene calls are TRBV18 and TRBJ1-1, with TRBD1 as a possible D gene (6 bases). The CDR3 loop spans 15 amino acids. The germline V gene has CDR1 KGHSH and CDR2 LQKENI. V lost 4 bases to trimming and J lost 4 bases, with 16 bases between them. The complete variable domain, with remaining parts taken from reference TRBV18 and TRBJ1-1, reads NAGVMQNPRHLVRRRGQEARLRCSPMKGHSHVYWYRQLPEEGLKFMVYLQKENIIDESGMPKERFSAEFPKEGPSILRIQQVVRGDSAAYFCASSLTQGLGTEAFFGQGTRLTVV.

This CDR3 reads CASSPGAALDTEAFF. For the CDR3, the DNA is TGTGCCAGCAGCCCAGGGGCGGCGCTAGACACTGAAGCTTTCTTT. The gene calls are TRBV9 and TRBJ1-1; weak D call: TRBD1 (6 bases). Germline CDR1 is SGDLS and CDR2 is YYNGEE. V was cut by 4 bases and J by 3 bases, with 16 bases left in between. The CDR3 consists of 15 residues.

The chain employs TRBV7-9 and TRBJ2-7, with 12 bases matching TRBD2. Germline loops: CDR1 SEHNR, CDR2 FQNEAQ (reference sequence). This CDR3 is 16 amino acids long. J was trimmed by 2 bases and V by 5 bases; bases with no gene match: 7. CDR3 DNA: TGTGCCAGCAGCGATTCTCTAGCGGGAGGGGCCTACGAGCAGTACTTC. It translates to CASSDSLAGGAYEQYF.